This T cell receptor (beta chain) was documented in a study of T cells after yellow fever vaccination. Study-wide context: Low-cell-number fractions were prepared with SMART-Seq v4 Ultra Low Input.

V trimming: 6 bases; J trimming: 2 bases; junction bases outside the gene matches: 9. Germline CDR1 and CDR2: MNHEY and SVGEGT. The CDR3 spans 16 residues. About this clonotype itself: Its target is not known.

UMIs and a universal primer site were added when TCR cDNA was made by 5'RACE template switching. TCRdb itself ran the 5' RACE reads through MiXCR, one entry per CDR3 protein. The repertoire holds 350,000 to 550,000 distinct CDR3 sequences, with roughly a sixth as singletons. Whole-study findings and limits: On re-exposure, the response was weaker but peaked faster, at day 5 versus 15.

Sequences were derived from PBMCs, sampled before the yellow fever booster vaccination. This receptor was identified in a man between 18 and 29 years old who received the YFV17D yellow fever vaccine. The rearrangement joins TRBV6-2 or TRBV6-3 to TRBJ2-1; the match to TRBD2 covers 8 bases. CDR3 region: CASRSQHSGAYNEQFF. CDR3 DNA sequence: TGTGCCAGCAGAAGCCAACATAGCGGGGCCTACAATGAGCAGTTCTTC.